Following are 15 T cell receptor beta chains from one sample sequenced in a study of T-cell reconstitution after alpha-beta-depleted transplantation in children. Preparation of the TCRbeta library used unique molecular identifiers. TCRdb re-called the PCR reads through MiXCR, storing one row per CDR3 protein. The sample lists about 600,000 distinct CDR3 sequences, 8% to 11% seen once, with roughly 3.9% in the top ten. The sequences come from PBMCs from the stem cell graft donor, collected from the stem cell graft. The receptors here all came from a human donor who donated a stem cell graft to a child with acute myeloid leukemia.

This clonotype was found many times. This sequence joins TRBV20-1 and TRBJ1-5, with 8 nucleotides matching TRBD1. The CDR3 is made up of 14 amino acids. From germline, CDR1 is DFQATT and CDR2 SNEGSKA (reference sequence). Losses at the gene ends were 1 base for V and 7 bases for J; bases not matched to a gene: 6. Here the CDR3 reads CSARVGTGGQPQHF. CDR3 nucleotides: TGCAGTGCTAGAGTCGGGACAGGAGGGCAGCCCCAGCATTTT.

This clonotype turned up a few times. The chain has TRBV6-5 and TRBJ2-1, with 12 nucleotides matching TRBD2. The CDR3 totals 15 residues. The germline V gene encodes CDR1 MNHEY and CDR2 SVGAGI. J was trimmed by 5 bases and V by 5 bases; bases with no gene match: 4. For the CDR3, the DNA is TGTGCCAGCAGTCACGGGACTAGCGGGCACAATGAGCAGTTCTTC. Translating it yields CASSHGTSGHNEQFF.

This clonotype was detected many times. The chain joins TRBV29-1 to TRBJ1-2; the D is unclear. The CDR3 is made up of 11 amino acids. Germline V CDR1 and CDR2: SQVTM, ANQGSEA. V lost 5 bases, J lost 2 bases, and 6 bases lay in between. The CDR3 protein is CSVIGNYGYTF. The CDR3 DNA is TGCAGCGTTATCGGGAACTATGGCTACACCTTC. Variable domain in full (rest from reference TRBV29-1 and TRBJ1-2): SAVISQKPSRDICQRGTSLTIQCQVDSQVTMMFWYRQQPGQSLTLIATANQGSEATYESGFVIDKFPISRPNLTFSTLTVSNMSPEDSSIYLCSVIGNYGYTFGSGTRLTVV.

The rearrangement joins TRBV12-3 or TRBV12-4 to TRBJ2-1; D might be TRBD2 (6 bases). The CDR3 loop spans 16 amino acids. Trimming took off 3 bases at V and 2 bases at J, with 14 bases between the two ends. This chain's CDR3 is CASSFVGGPPYNEQFF. The DNA for the CDR3 is TGTGCCAGCAGTTTCGTGGGAGGTCCCCCCTACAATGAGCAGTTCTTC.

At least ten counts were recorded for this clonotype. The V gene is TRBV29-1, the J gene TRBJ1-5; D unresolved. The ends were cut back, 3 bases at V and 6 bases at J, with 12 bases in the middle. This CDR3 contains 13 residues. Germline V lookup: CDR1 SQVTM, CDR2 ANQGSEA. The CDR3 loop reads CSVEAGLGQPQHF. Here the CDR3 DNA reads TGCAGCGTTGAGGCTGGGTTAGGTCAGCCCCAGCATTTT.

The chain employs TRBV7-2 and TRBJ2-7; D call uncertain. CDR1 is SGHTA and CDR2 is FQGNSA in the germline V gene. V lost 1 base, J lost 6 bases, and 13 bases lay in between. The CDR3 extends over 14 amino acids. CDR3: CASSLGLLMGEQYF. The CDR3 DNA reads as TGTGCCAGCAGCTTAGGACTTCTCATGGGCGAGCAGTACTTC.

This clonotype was counted a few times. The chain recombines TRBV5-1 with TRBJ2-7; 7 bases line up with TRBD2. Trimming cost V 5 bases and J 0 bases; bases outside gene matches: 8. Germline lookup yields CDR1 SGHRS and CDR2 YFSETQ. The CDR3 consists of 15 residues. The CDR3 spells CASSTTGTTSYEQYF. CDR3 DNA sequence: TGCGCCAGCAGTACCACCGGGACTACCTCCTACGAGCAGTACTTC.

This clonotype was recorded at least ten times. As DNA, the CDR3 is TGCGCCAGCAGCCAAGATCTGGGAGGCGGTTACTCTGGGGCCAACGTCCTGACTTTC. Its protein product is CASSQDLGGGYSGANVLTF. The chain is built from TRBV4-3 and TRBJ2-6, with D perhaps matching TRBD2 (6 bases). Germline V gene lookup returns CDR1 LGHNA and CDR2 YSLEER. Between the trimmed V and J ends, which lost 0 bases and 0 bases, there was a span of 15 bases. The CDR3 loop spans 19 amino acids.

This clonotype occurred many times. CDR3 region: CASSSGRTGTAYEQYF. CDR3 nucleotides: TGTGCCAGCAGTTCCGGAAGGACAGGGACCGCCTACGAGCAGTACTTC. The gene calls are TRBV12-3 or TRBV12-4 and TRBJ2-7; TRBD1 aligns across 8 bases. This CDR3 has 16 residues. V lost 4 bases to trimming and J lost 2 bases; unmatched junction nucleotides: 10.

This clonotype occurred a few times. The chain is built from TRBV15 and TRBJ2-2, with TRBD2 matching over 8 bases. CDR1 and CDR2 from the germline V gene are LNHNV and YYDKDF (reference sequence). Trimming removed 4 bases from V and 6 bases from J; junction bases left unmatched: 13. The CDR3 loop spans 17 amino acids. CDR3 protein: CATSNPGLTSEAGELFF. CDR3 nucleotide sequence: TGTGCCACCAGCAACCCCGGGCTGACTAGCGAGGCCGGGGAGCTGTTTTTT.

The J gene is TRBJ2-5, the V gene TRBV7-3; no reliable D call. Trimming left V 1 base short and J 3 bases short, with 6 bases between. Germline V gene lookup returns CDR1 SGHTA and CDR2 FQGTGA. The length of the CDR3 is 13 residues. The CDR3: CASSLNGKETQYF. The CDR3 DNA sequence: TGTGCCAGCAGCTTAAACGGCAAAGAGACCCAGTACTTC.

This clonotype was found many times. The CDR3 DNA reads TGTGCCAGCAGTTTAGCGGGAGGGGTATCCTACAATGAGCAGTTCTTC. It encodes CASSLAGGVSYNEQFF. The rearrangement links TRBV6-2 or TRBV6-3 to TRBJ2-1; 11 bases are a match to TRBD2. The germline CDR1 and CDR2 sequences are MNHEY and SVGEGT. The CDR3 consists of 16 residues. V gave up 4 bases and J gave up 1 base; unmatched junction bases: 3.

Ten or more counts support this clonotype. The rearrangement links TRBV28 to TRBJ1-5; D uncertain. The CDR3 is made up of 12 amino acids. Germline CDR1 is MDHEN and CDR2 is SYDVKM. V was pared by 6 bases and J by 6 bases, with 9 bases between. CDR3 region: CASSPGGQPQHF. The CDR3 DNA follows: TGTGCCAGCAGCCCGGGCGGTCAGCCCCAGCATTTT.

V gene TRBV19 combines with J gene TRBJ2-4, with D possibly being TRBD1 (6 bases). Per germline, CDR1 LNHDA and CDR2 SQIVND (reference sequence). CDR3 length: 14 residues. Trimming stripped 4 bases from V and 7 bases from J, with 14 bases between. CDR3: CASSTFGQSNIQYF. The CDR3 DNA is TGTGCCAGTAGTACCTTCGGACAGTCGAACATTCAGTACTTC. Complete variable domain (other parts from reference TRBV19 and TRBJ2-4): DGGITQSPKYLFRKEGQNVTLSCEQNLNHDAMYWYRQDPGQGLRLIYYSQIVNDFQKGDIAEGYSVSREKKESFPLTVTSAQKNPTAFYLCASSTFGQSNIQYFGAGTRLSVL.

This chain uses TRBV14 with TRBJ2-1; D is perhaps TRBD2 (6 bases). Trimming pared 4 bases from V and 3 bases from J, leaving 10 bases between. There are 14 residues in the CDR3. The germline gives CDR1 SGHDN, CDR2 FVKESK. The CDR3 protein is CASSRDLYYNEQFF. The DNA of the CDR3 is TGTGCCAGCAGCCGGGACTTGTACTACAATGAGCAGTTCTTC.